Listed here are 13 T cell receptor beta chains from one sample, sequenced in a study of metastatic and nonmetastatic thyroid tumors. With MiXCR, TCRdb reprocessed the PCR reads. The repertoire includes 24,000 or so clones, approximately 20% of them detected once, and about 4.6% sits in the top ten. Thyroid surgery had not been preceded by any treatment in any patient. The specimen sequenced was blood. These receptors all come from a male donor with papillary thyroid cancer or a benign thyroid nodule (not recorded which). Some clones in this sample may be carry-over from other donors' samples.

Here the CDR3 reads CASSLHGWNTEAFF. As DNA, the CDR3 is TGTGCCAGCAGCCTGCATGGCTGGAACACTGAAGCTTTCTTT. The chain has TRBV6-1 and TRBJ1-1; D gene uncertain. The V and J ends lost 6 bases and 1 base respectively, with 12 bases between them. From germline, CDR1 is MNHNS and CDR2 SASEGT. The CDR3 totals 14 residues.

This clone was detected ten times or more. The rearrangement uses TRBV11-2 and TRBJ1-4; the D gene is possibly TRBD1 (5 bases). There are 14 residues in the CDR3. CDR1 and CDR2 (germline): SGHAT, FQNNGV. The germline V and J ends were trimmed by 1 base and 8 bases, with 11 bases remaining between them. CDR3 amino acids: CASSLGQGSEKLFF. CDR3 DNA: TGTGCCAGCAGCTTAGGGCAGGGATCAGAAAAACTGTTTTTT. Looking up the rest from reference TRBV11-2 and TRBJ1-4 gives the full variable domain: EAGVAQSPRYKIIEKRQSVAFWCNPISGHATLYWYQQILGQGPKLLIQFQNNGVVDDSQLPKDRFSAERLKGVDSTLKIQPAKLEDSAVYLCASSLGQGSEKLFFGSGTQLSVL.

This clone was counted ten times or more. The chain uses TRBV5-1 and TRBJ2-3; 7 bases match TRBD2. The V gene's germline CDR1 is SGHRS and CDR2 YFSETQ. V was pared by 5 bases and J by 2 bases, with 5 bases of the junction left unmatched. The CDR3 consists of 14 residues. CDR3 sequence (DNA): TGCGCCAGCAGTCCTAGCGGAGTCACAGATACGCAGTATTTT. Translating it yields CASSPSGVTDTQYF. Filled out from reference TRBV5-1 and TRBJ2-3, the complete variable domain reads KAGVTQTPRYLIKTRGQQVTLSCSPISGHRSVSWYQQTPGQGLQFLFEYFSETQRNKGNFPGRFSGRQFSNSRSEMNVSTLELGDSALYLCASSPSGVTDTQYFGPGTRLTVL.

This clone was seen ten or more times. The chain recombines TRBV20-1 with TRBJ2-7, with 7 bases lining up with TRBD2. J gave up 2 bases and V 2 bases, and 12 bases lay outside the gene matches. Germline values: CDR1 DFQATT, CDR2 SNEGSKA (reference sequence). The CDR3 covers 16 residues. This CDR3 is CSARPLELAKTYEQYF. In DNA form, the CDR3 reads TGCAGTGCTAGACCGTTAGAACTAGCGAAAACCTACGAGCAGTACTTC.

In its sample, this clone is medium-sized. The chain employs TRBV6-2 or TRBV6-3 and TRBJ2-1; 7 positions match TRBD2. The germline CDR1 and CDR2 sequences are MNHEY and SVGEGT. The CDR3 totals 14 residues. The V segment lost 4 bases and the J segment 5 bases; nucleotides outside the gene matches: 5. CDR3 sequence: CASSFSGVDNEQFF. The CDR3 DNA follows: TGTGCCAGCAGTTTCAGCGGGGTCGACAATGAGCAGTTCTTC.

This clone was counted a few times. J is TRBJ2-3 and V is TRBV24-1, with 9 bases that match TRBD2. After removal of 3 bases from V and 6 bases from J, the junction contained 3 bases not matched to a gene. Looked up from germline, CDR1 is KGHDR and CDR2 is SFDVKD. This CDR3 is built from 14 residues. The CDR3 nucleotides read TGTGCCACCAGTGATCGCGGGGGGGTTGATACGCAGTATTTT. This translates into CATSDRGGVDTQYF.

The chain is built from TRBV7-9 and TRBJ1-1, with 9 bases matching TRBD1. CDR1 and CDR2 from the germline V gene are SEHNR and FQNEAQ (reference sequence). This CDR3 spans 14 amino acids. J gave up 5 bases and V 2 bases, and 3 bases lay outside the gene matches. The CDR3 DNA follows: TGTGCCAGCAGCTTAACAGGGGGCAGGACTGAAGCTTTCTTT. As protein: CASSLTGGRTEAFF.

In this sample, this clone turned up a few times. This may arise from a read error, as a much more abundant clone is one base away. The same CDR3 is also encoded by other DNA sequences in this sample. The V gene is TRBV18, the J gene TRBJ2-5; the match to TRBD2 covers 7 bases. Germline trimming cut 3 bases from V and 2 bases from J; bases unmatched to any gene: 6. The CDR3 spans 15 residues. The germline CDR1 and CDR2 sequences are KGHSH and LQKENI. CDR3 loop: CASSPERGLQETQYF. The CDR3 DNA is TGTGCCAGCTCACCGGAGCGGGGTCTACAAGAGACCCAGTACTTC.

This chain uses TRBV20-1 with TRBJ1-6, with 9 bases aligning to TRBD1. Germline assignment: CDR1 DFQATT and CDR2 SNEGSKA (reference sequence). The ends lost 0 bases at V and 3 bases at J; junction bases unmatched: 3. CDR3 length: 16 residues. The CDR3 loop is CSARDGDRVYNSPLHF. In DNA form, the CDR3 reads TGCAGTGCTAGAGATGGGGACAGGGTCTATAATTCACCCCTCCACTTT.

This clone was seen ten or more times. This chain uses TRBV7-2 with TRBJ1-3; D possibly corresponds to TRBD1 (5 bases). The CDR3 has 13 amino acids. The ends were cut back, 5 bases at V and 2 bases at J, with 7 bases in the middle. The germline CDR1 and CDR2 sequences are SGHTA and FQGNSA. In DNA, the CDR3 is TGTGCCAGCAGCCAGGGACCTGGAAACACCATATATTTT. This encodes CASSQGPGNTIYF. The entire variable domain, with the rest obtained from reference TRBV7-2 and TRBJ1-3, is as follows: GAGVSQSPSNKVTEKGKDVELRCDPISGHTALYWYRQSLGQGLEFLIYFQGNSAPDKSGLPSDRFSAERTGGSVSTLTIQRTQQEDSAVYLCASSQGPGNTIYFGEGSWLTVV.

The chain links TRBV28 to TRBJ2-1; TRBD2 might be the D (6 bases). The CDR3 consists of 16 residues. Germline lookup yields CDR1 MDHEN and CDR2 SYDVKM. The V and J ends lost 6 bases and 0 bases respectively, with 15 bases between them. The CDR3 region has the DNA TGTGCCAGCAGCCCTGCAGGACTAACCTCCTACAATGAGCAGTTCTTC. As protein: CASSPAGLTSYNEQFF. Complete variable domain (other parts from reference TRBV28 and TRBJ2-1): DVKVTQSSRYLVKRTGEKVFLECVQDMDHENMFWYRQDPGLGLRLIYFSYDVKMKEKGDIPEGYSVSREKKERFSLILESASTNQTSMYLCASSPAGLTSYNEQFFGPGTRLTVL.

This clone has a handful of counts. This chain links TRBV28 with TRBJ1-2; D is uncertain. The germline gives CDR1 MDHEN, CDR2 SYDVKM. This CDR3 region has 13 residues. V shed 7 bases and J shed 7 bases, with 16 bases lying between them. The CDR3 here is CASTLEGKAGYTF. In DNA form, the CDR3 reads TGTGCCAGCACCTTGGAGGGAAAGGCTGGCTACACCTTC.

This clone is classed as medium-sized. The rearrangement uses TRBV27 and TRBJ1-6; TRBD1 agrees at 8 bases. The CDR3 loop spans 15 amino acids. Germline loops: CDR1 MNHEY, CDR2 SMNVEV (reference sequence). The V segment lost 5 bases and the J segment 10 bases; nucleotides outside the gene matches: 10. The CDR3 DNA reads TGTGCCAGCAGTCAGATGGACAGGGTCCCCTCACCCCTCCACTTT. Amino acid sequence: CASSQMDRVPSPLHF.